This T cell receptor beta chain was obtained from a study of cytomegalovirus exposure and HLA in healthy donors. Study details: The 110 or so validation repertoires, a later analysis reported, used the same platform as the approximately 630 first-cohort repertoires.

Separate from the approximately 700-subject first cohort was the approximately 120-subject validation cohort, to which the donors belonged. Findings and limits, study-wide: Using the classifier, cytomegalovirus status was reportedly diagnosed with high specificity and sensitivity. The study labeled around 160 TCR beta chains cytomegalovirus-associated.

The assay was immunoSEQ multiplex PCR, and TCRdb's table has in-frame clones only and misses some. This table has around 130,000 clones, over 75% appearing once. This clone was found a few times. Its target is not known. The CDR3 consists of 12 residues. From germline, CDR1 is MNHEY and CDR2 SVGAGI. V dropped 2 bases and J dropped 8 bases, with 9 bases sitting between them. This receptor was obtained from a woman in her thirties in good health and CMV-seronegative. The source material was PBMCs. The chain combines TRBV6-5 with TRBJ1-2; no reliable D call. This CDR3 is CASSYGPEGYTF. CDR3 bases: TGTGCCAGCAGTTACGGCCCGGAGGGCTACACCTTC.